The present T cell receptor (beta chain) was sequenced within a study of blood T cell repertoires in COVID-19. Study at large: From the United States, Italy and Spain came samples of acute and convalescent COVID-19.

Participants were aged about 18 to 95 years, lived in under 25 US areas, and enrolled virtually. Authors' methods: Amplification of reference gene primers provided the estimated nucleated cell counts. Profiling relied on immunoSEQ multiplex PCR, and the TCRdb table lists in-frame clones only, not all of them. V and J calls and clone size follow that table, whereas D and trimming were derived from the DNA. The sample holds under 150,000 clones, almost 80% seen once. The sequencing input was PBMCs or T cells enriched from blood (not recorded which). The origin of this receptor is a woman between 45 and 60 years old who had recovered from COVID-19.

The CDR3 sequence: CASSLGDYGYTF. CDR3 in DNA: TGTGCCAGCAGTTTGGGAGATTATGGCTACACCTTC. The chain recombines TRBV28 with TRBJ1-2; no firm D call. Trimming removed 3 bases at V and 5 bases at J, with 7 bases between. CDR1 is MDHEN, CDR2 SYDVKM, per germline. The CDR3 loop spans 12 amino acids.